Sequencing of this T cell receptor beta chain was carried out in a study of spatial heterogeneity in lung cancer. Stated time point: sample taken at primary tumor resection. The authors sequenced whole RNA from tumor, nontumor lung or frozen PBMC without sorting. The donors comprised about 65 untreated early-stage non-small cell lung cancer patients. Individual TCR cDNA molecules each bore their own unique molecular identifier. In TCRdb, the 5' RACE reads were re-called with MiXCR into one record per CDR3 protein. The sample lists fewer than 45,000 distinct CDR3 sequences; approximately 6.9% were seen once. CDR1 and CDR2 from the germline V gene are MNHEY and SVGAGI. This CDR3 has 13 residues. Unmatched junction bases numbered 11, after V lost 8 bases and J lost 9 bases. Study-wide results and caveats: Detection of ubiquitous tumor TCRs in blood was higher at resection than follow-up.

This clonotype was counted ten times or more. Antigen: not known. This TCR derives from a female donor with early-stage non-small cell lung cancer. The J gene is TRBJ2-7, the V gene TRBV6-5; 9 nucleotides line up with TRBD1. The sequenced sample was PBMCs, obtained at surgery. The CDR3: CASSGTGKSAQYF. The CDR3 coding sequence is TGTGCCAGCTCCGGGACAGGGAAGTCCGCGCAGTACTTC.